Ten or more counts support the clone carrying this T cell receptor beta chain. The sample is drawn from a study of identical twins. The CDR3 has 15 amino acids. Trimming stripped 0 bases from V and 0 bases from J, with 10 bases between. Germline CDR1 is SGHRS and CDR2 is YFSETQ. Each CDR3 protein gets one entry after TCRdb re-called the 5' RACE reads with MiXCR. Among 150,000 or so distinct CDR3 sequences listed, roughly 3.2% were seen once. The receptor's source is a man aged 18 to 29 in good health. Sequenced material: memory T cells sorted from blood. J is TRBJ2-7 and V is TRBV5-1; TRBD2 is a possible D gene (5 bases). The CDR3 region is CASSLDARVSYEQYF. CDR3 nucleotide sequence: TGCGCCAGCAGCTTGGATGCGCGGGTCTCCTACGAGCAGTACTTC.